The 9 T cell receptor beta chains below all came from one sample that was sequenced in a study of cytomegalovirus exposure and HLA in healthy donors. Researchers ran the PCR with 60 Vbeta and 13 Jbeta primers. Sequenced by immunoSEQ multiplex PCR; TCRdb stores in-frame clones only, minus some. The sample consists of about 160,000 clones, roughly three quarters of them appearing once. Input material: PBMCs. These receptors were obtained from a woman aged 45-65 years in good health and CMV-seropositive.

This clone has just a few counts. The rearrangement joins TRBV19 to TRBJ1-1; D call uncertain. This CDR3 is built from 14 residues. Germline V gene sequence: CDR1 LNHDA, CDR2 SQIVND (reference sequence). The V end was cut by 3 bases, the J end by 0 bases, with 8 bases between. This CDR3 is CASSIPEVNTEAFF. The CDR3 DNA reads as TGTGCCAGTAGTATCCCGGAGGTGAACACTGAAGCTTTCTTT.

The rearrangement links TRBV30 to TRBJ2-7; a possible D gene is TRBD1 (5 bases). From germline, CDR1 is GTSNPN and CDR2 SVGIG (reference sequence). The CDR3 is 12 amino acids. The V and J ends lost 2 bases and 2 bases respectively, with 7 bases between them. The CDR3 DNA sequence: TGTGCCTGGAGTTACAGGACCTACGAGCAGTACTTC. This translates into CAWSYRTYEQYF.

The J gene is TRBJ2-3, the V gene TRBV5-8; 7 bases fit TRBD1. V was pared by 3 bases and J by 1 base, with 2 bases of the junction left unmatched. Germline CDR1 reads SGHTS; CDR2 reads YDEGEE. There are 14 residues in the CDR3. CDR3 amino acids: CASSWDRGTDTQYF. DNA for the CDR3: TGTGCCAGCAGCTGGGACAGAGGCACAGATACGCAGTATTTT. Looking up the rest from reference TRBV5-8 and TRBJ2-3 gives the full variable domain: EAGVTQSPTHLIKTRGQQATLRCSPISGHTSVYWYQQALGLGLQFLLWYDEGEERNRGNFPPRFSGRQFPNYSSELNVNALELEDSALYLCASSWDRGTDTQYFGPGTRLTVL.

The chain is built from TRBV6-5 and TRBJ2-1, with D possibly TRBD1 on 6 matching bases. This CDR3 has 16 amino acids. V was trimmed by 4 bases and J by 0 bases, leaving 13 bases between them. Per the germline V gene, CDR1 is MNHEY and CDR2 is SVGAGI. The CDR3 bases are TGTGCCAGCAGTTTCACAGGGCTGAGCTCCTACAATGAGCAGTTCTTC. This sequence encodes CASSFTGLSSYNEQFF.

The chain recombines TRBV10-3 with TRBJ2-2, with a weak D call TRBD1 (5 bases). CDR3 length: 16 amino acids. The germline V and J ends were trimmed by 0 bases and 5 bases, with 13 bases remaining between them. The germline V gene encodes CDR1 ENHRY and CDR2 SYGVKD. The CDR3 protein is CAISESHPKGTGELFF. The CDR3 DNA is TGTGCCATCAGTGAGTCCCATCCTAAGGGGACCGGGGAGCTGTTTTTT.

The chain links TRBV29-1 to TRBJ1-5; D is possibly TRBD1 (6 bases). The germline gives CDR1 SQVTM, CDR2 ANQGSEA. The CDR3 spans 17 residues. Trimming cost V 0 bases and J 5 bases, with 20 bases left between them. The CDR3 DNA reads as TGCAGCGTTGAAGATCCCGCGGCGGGGGGGGCAGATCAGCCCCAGCATTTT. Translated, it gives CSVEDPAAGGADQPQHF.

V and J are TRBV5-4 and TRBJ1-2; 11 bases map to TRBD1. Unmatched junction bases numbered 6, after V lost 3 bases and J lost 5 bases. Germline CDR1 reads SGHNT; CDR2 reads YYREEE (reference sequence). This CDR3 contains 15 residues. This CDR3 is CASSSGTGGRYGYTF. In nucleotides, the CDR3 is TGTGCCAGCAGCTCCGGGACAGGGGGTCGATATGGCTACACCTTC.

The chain links TRBV6-1 to TRBJ2-7, with D perhaps matching TRBD2 (6 bases). In germline, CDR1 is MNHNS, CDR2 SASEGT. Trimming took off 2 bases at V and 0 bases at J, with 11 bases between the two ends. The CDR3 runs to 15 residues. The CDR3, as DNA: TGTGCCAGCAGTGAAATAGGGGACTTCTCCTACGAGCAGTACTTC. It specifies CASSEIGDFSYEQYF.

The CDR3 DNA sequence: TGTGCCAGCAGTGAATTTTCACTAGCGGGAGGTGAGCAGTTCTTC. Its protein product is CASSEFSLAGGEQFF. The rearrangement links TRBV25-1 to TRBJ2-1; 12 nucleotides agree with TRBD2. Germline V gene lookup returns CDR1 MGHDK and CDR2 SYGVNS. This CDR3 contains 15 residues. The trim removed 1 base at V and 9 bases at J, leaving 4 bases unmatched. The variable domain in full, completed from reference TRBV25-1 and TRBJ2-1, reads EADIYQTPRYLVIGTGKKITLECSQTMGHDKMYWYQQDPGMELHLIHYSYGVNSTEKGDLSSESTVSRIRTEHFPLTLESARPSHTSQYLCASSEFSLAGGEQFFGPGTRLTVL.